These T cell receptor beta chains were read from a single sample in a study of T cell repertoires in cytomegalovirus infection. TCRdb used MiXCR to reprocess the reads, holding one entry per CDR3 protein. The data show roughly 760,000 distinct CDR3 sequences, about 40% seen once. The material sequenced was PBMCs. All receptors derive from a human donor in good health (CMV status not recorded). Some clones in this sample may be carry-over from other donors' samples. The CDR3 runs from the conserved cysteine through the conserved F or W. A D gene is named only where the DNA matches it firmly. Size is stated for part of the rows, as once, few or many counts, or as a class when the clone is expanded.

cdr3_length | clone_size | j_call | v_call | d_call | cdr3_aa | cdr3_nt
16 | many | TRBJ2-7 | TRBV28 | TRBD1 | CASSSTRQGPRYEQYF | TGTGCCAGCAGTTCAACGCGACAGGGGCCCAGGTACGAGCAGTACTTC
16 | - | TRBJ1-4 | TRBV3-1 | - | CASSQGARTTNEKLFF | TGTGCCAGCAGCCAGGGGGCCAGAACAACTAATGAAAAACTGTTTTTT
14 | few | TRBJ1-5 | TRBV28 | - | CASKTRQRDQPQHF | TGTGCCAGCAAGACGCGCCAAAGGGACCAGCCCCAGCATTTT
14 | - | TRBJ1-2 | TRBV5-6 | - | CASSLYGKYYGYTF | TGTGCCAGCAGCTTGTATGGCAAGTACTATGGCTACACCTTC
15 | many | TRBJ1-1 | TRBV12-3/TRBV12-4 | - | CASSLRGGQRTEAFF | TGTGCCAGCAGTTTGCGGGGGGGGCAACGGACTGAAGCTTTCTTT
14 | few | TRBJ2-7 | TRBV7-9 | TRBD1 | CASSMTGGTYEQYF | TGTGCCAGCAGTATGACAGGGGGCACCTACGAGCAGTACTTC
14 | many | TRBJ2-7 | TRBV7-2 | TRBD2 | CASSLEGLHYEQYF | TGTGCCAGCAGCTTAGAGGGACTACACTACGAGCAGTACTTC
16 | - | TRBJ2-3 | TRBV28 | TRBD1 | CASSSGPRQGRNTQYF | TGTGCCAGCAGTTCCGGTCCCAGACAGGGACGAAATACGCAGTATTTT
15 | - | TRBJ2-7 | TRBV27 | - | CASSRLSQGVNEQYF | TGTGCCAGCAGTCGCCTAAGCCAGGGCGTAAACGAGCAGTACTTC
15 | - | TRBJ2-1 | TRBV7-2 | TRBD2 | CASSLRSSGSGEQFF | TGTGCCAGCAGCCTGCGGTCTAGCGGGAGTGGTGAGCAGTTCTTC
13 | - | TRBJ1-2 | TRBV2 | - | CAITLPITYGYTF | TGTGCCATCACTTTACCCATAACCTATGGCTACACCTTC
15 | - | TRBJ2-1 | TRBV28 | - | CASSLYGGLEDEQFF | TGTGCCAGCAGTTTATATGGAGGGCTCGAGGATGAGCAGTTCTTC
15 | many | TRBJ2-1 | TRBV20-1 | TRBD2 | CSGTSGGAGAPEQFF | TGCAGTGGCACTAGCGGGGGGGCAGGGGCCCCTGAGCAGTTCTTC
13 | - | TRBJ2-7 | TRBV2 | TRBD2 | CASGTSGSYEQYF | TGTGCCAGCGGGACTAGCGGAAGCTACGAGCAGTACTTC
12 | few | TRBJ2-2 | TRBV12-3/TRBV12-4 | - | CASREYTGELFF | TGTGCCAGCAGGGAATACACCGGGGAGCTGTTTTTT
15 | few | TRBJ2-3 | TRBV7-9 | TRBD1 | CASSLEGTATDTQYF | TGTGCCAGCAGCTTAGAGGGGACAGCTACAGATACGCAGTATTTT
14 | few | TRBJ1-4 | TRBV28 | TRBD1 | CASTWDSSGGKLFF | TGTGCCAGCACTTGGGACAGTTCCGGGGGAAAACTGTTTTTT
13 | - | TRBJ2-2 | TRBV19 | - | CASTGFDTGELFF | TGTGCCAGTACAGGGTTCGACACCGGGGAGCTGTTTTTT
16 | - | TRBJ1-2 | TRBV12-5 | - | CASGLVCRRLNYGYTF | TGTGCTAGTGGTTTGGTATGTCGCAGGCTGAACTATGGCTACACCTTC
13 | few | TRBJ2-7 | TRBV5-6 | TRBD1 | CASSWGQPGEQYF | TGTGCCAGCAGCTGGGGACAGCCGGGGGAGCAGTACTTC
14 | many | TRBJ2-7 | TRBV7-2 | - | CASSLFRGNYEQYF | TGTGCCAGCAGCTTATTCAGGGGAAACTACGAGCAGTACTTC
17 | - | TRBJ1-1 | TRBV7-9 | TRBD1 | CASSLIARQGAVTEAFF | TGTGCCAGCAGCTTAATCGCCCGACAGGGGGCCGTCACTGAAGCTTTCTTT
16 | - | TRBJ2-5 | TRBV11-2 | TRBD1 | CASSLVAGGGRETQYF | TGTGCCAGCAGCTTAGTGGCAGGGGGTGGTCGAGAGACCCAGTACTTC
20 | - | TRBJ1-1 | TRBV18 | - | CASSPRTGPGLGSMNTEAFF | TGTGCCAGCTCACCACGCACAGGGCCGGGGTTGGGAAGCATGAACACTGAAGCTTTCTTT
15 | many | TRBJ1-1 | TRBV11-3 | - | CASSLGRGRNTEAFF | TGTGCCAGCAGCTTAGGTAGAGGGCGAAACACTGAAGCTTTCTTT
14 | many | TRBJ2-5 | TRBV19 | TRBD2 | CASSPGLVGETQYF | TGTGCCAGTAGTCCCGGACTAGTCGGGGAGACCCAGTACTTC
11 | many | TRBJ2-7 | TRBV7-6 | TRBD1 | CASGTGSRQYF | TGTGCCAGCGGGACAGGGTCTCGGCAGTACTTC
14 | - | TRBJ2-7 | TRBV7-9 | - | CASSVQGGSYEQYF | TGTGCCAGCAGCGTTCAGGGAGGCTCCTACGAGCAGTACTTC
14 | - | TRBJ2-1 | TRBV27 | - | CASSSGFGYNEQFF | TGTGCCAGCAGCTCGGGGTTCGGGTACAATGAGCAGTTCTTC
14 | few | TRBJ2-7 | TRBV28 | - | CASETGQSSYEQYF | TGTGCCAGCGAGACGGGGCAAAGCTCCTACGAGCAGTACTTC
12 | - | TRBJ1-2 | TRBV19 | - | CASKRHNYGYTF | TGTGCCAGTAAGAGACACAACTATGGCTACACCTTC
13 | few | TRBJ1-2 | TRBV24-1 | - | CATSDRTVYGYTF | TGTGCCACCAGTGATAGGACTGTGTATGGCTACACCTTC
13 | once | TRBJ1-2 | TRBV24-1 | TRBD1 | CATSDYRGYGYTF | TGTGCCACCAGTGATTACAGGGGCTATGGCTACACCTTC
15 | - | TRBJ1-1 | TRBV4-1 | - | CASSQDRRENTEAFF | TGTGCCAGCAGCCAAGATCGGCGGGAAAACACTGAAGCTTTCTTT
18 | few | TRBJ2-5 | TRBV11-1 | - | CASSSFRSRTVYQETQYF | TGTGCCAGCAGCTCCTTCCGTAGCCGGACAGTGTACCAAGAGACCCAGTACTTC
16 | - | TRBJ2-7 | TRBV6-5 | - | CASSYLGGQGVYEQYF | TGTGCCAGCAGTTATTTAGGTGGCCAGGGCGTCTACGAGCAGTACTTC
15 | - | TRBJ2-5 | TRBV6-1 | TRBD2 | CASRELAGVWETQYF | TGTGCCAGCAGGGAACTAGCGGGAGTTTGGGAGACCCAGTACTTC
13 | - | TRBJ1-6 | TRBV6-5 | - | CASSTPPNSPLHF | TGTGCCAGCAGTACCCCCCCCAATTCACCCCTCCACTTT
17 | few | TRBJ2-5 | TRBV12-3/TRBV12-4 | TRBD2 | CASRVISGSWRQETQYF | TGTGCCAGCAGGGTAATTAGCGGGAGCTGGCGGCAAGAGACCCAGTACTTC
18 | many | TRBJ2-5 | TRBV27 | TRBD2 | CASRLSGLAGRNQETQYF | TGTGCCAGCAGACTATCGGGACTAGCGGGGAGAAACCAAGAGACCCAGTACTTC
12 | - | TRBJ2-3 | TRBV2 | - | CASRPTLGTQYF | TGTGCCAGCAGGCCGACCTTGGGTACGCAGTATTTT
15 | - | TRBJ2-2 | TRBV7-8 | - | CASSLAGFGSGELFF | TGTGCCAGCAGCTTAGCTGGGTTTGGGTCCGGGGAGCTGTTTTTT
16 | - | TRBJ2-1 | TRBV2 | - | CASRAGSGGAYNEQFF | TGTGCCAGCAGGGCCGGGAGCGGAGGGGCTTACAATGAGCAGTTCTTC
13 | - | TRBJ2-3 | TRBV5-4 | - | CASSLVYGHTQYF | TGTGCCAGCAGCTTGGTTTACGGCCATACGCAGTATTTT
15 | - | TRBJ1-5 | TRBV18 | - | CASSPQDASNQPQHF | TGTGCCAGCTCACCCCAGGATGCTTCCAATCAGCCCCAGCATTTT
17 | few | TRBJ1-1 | TRBV7-8 | - | CASSLNVGVGPSTEAFF | TGTGCCAGCAGCTTAAACGTCGGGGTTGGACCCTCCACTGAAGCTTTCTTT
18 | - | TRBJ2-2 | TRBV7-8 | TRBD1 | CASSLSSSGTGAPRELFF | TGTGCCAGCAGCTTATCTTCGTCCGGGACAGGGGCCCCAAGGGAGCTGTTTTTT
14 | - | TRBJ2-2 | TRBV7-2 | - | CASSLGQLSGELFF | TGTGCCAGCAGCCTAGGGCAGCTAAGCGGGGAGCTGTTTTTT
16 | few | TRBJ2-4 | TRBV28 | - | CASSLLFQGGKNIQYF | TGTGCCAGCAGTTTATTATTCCAGGGGGGGAAAAACATTCAGTACTTC
14 | - | TRBJ2-1 | TRBV5-4 | - | CASSLGTGRDIQFF | TGTGCCAGCAGCTTGGGGACAGGGAGGGACATACAGTTCTTC
15 | - | TRBJ1-4 | TRBV2 | - | CASSEVGGGAEKLFF | TGTGCCAGCAGTGAAGTGGGGGGGGGAGCTGAAAAACTGTTTTTT
15 | - | TRBJ2-3 | TRBV2 | TRBD2 | CASSPLSGRGGEQYF | TGTGCCAGCAGTCCCCTCAGCGGGAGGGGCGGTGAGCAGTATTTT
18 | - | TRBJ2-2 | TRBV5-1 | - | CASSRGGAAEMNTGELFF | TGCGCCAGCAGCCGGGGCGGGGCAGCGGAGATGAACACCGGGGAGCTGTTTTTT
14 | - | TRBJ2-7 | TRBV28 | TRBD1 | CASSQPGQVGEQYF | TGTGCCAGCAGCCAACCGGGACAGGTTGGCGAGCAGTACTTC
14 | - | TRBJ2-7 | TRBV28 | - | CASSLPPRAYEQYF | TGTGCCAGCAGTTTGCCCCCCCGGGCCTACGAGCAGTACTTC
14 | - | TRBJ1-1 | TRBV19 | - | CASSISTGATEAFF | TGTGCCAGTAGTATTTCCACGGGGGCAACTGAAGCTTTCTTT
16 | few | TRBJ2-1 | TRBV6-1 | TRBD2 | CASSPNTAGAYNEQFF | TGTGCCAGCAGCCCGAACACCGCGGGGGCCTACAATGAGCAGTTCTTC
16 | many | TRBJ1-1 | TRBV7-9 | - | CATRQRVNRENTEAFF | TGTGCCACCCGTCAACGAGTCAACAGGGAGAACACTGAAGCTTTCTTT
13 | few | TRBJ1-3 | TRBV6-5 | - | CASSFSDGNTIYF | TGTGCCAGCAGTTTCTCGGACGGAAACACCATATATTTT